Shown below are 15 T cell receptor beta chains from a single sample sequenced in a study of shared clonotypes between healthy human individuals (dated by TCRdb to about 2020). CD8 naive samples were CD45RO-negative cells positively selected for CCR7, giving a CD45RA+CCR7+ population that excluded TemRA cells. Library method: the immunoSEQ multiplex PCR assay. The clones in this table, taken by TCRdb from immuneACCESS, are in-frame only. Not every clone is retained; where verified, under half of the shortfall comes from an unresolved V gene, and the cause of the rest is unknown. The sample yields about 820,000 clones; 80% to 95% were counted once. Less than 25% of the sample is held by the ten biggest clonotypes. The sequenced material came from naive CD8+ T cells sorted from blood. The cell subset or site label here, explained by the study, means: CD45RA+CCR7+. Every receptor here comes from a young man in good health.

The rearrangement links TRBV19 to TRBJ2-2, with 7 bases aligning to TRBD1. J lost 3 bases, V lost 4 bases, and 5 bases had no gene match. This CDR3 spans 15 amino acids. The germline V gene encodes CDR1 LNHDA and CDR2 SQIVND (reference sequence). Here the CDR3 DNA reads TGTGCCAGTAGTACAGGGGGTTTGTACACCGGGGAGCTGTTTTTT. Residues: CASSTGGLYTGELFF.

The J gene is TRBJ2-3, the V gene TRBV7-3, with D perhaps TRBD2 (6 bases). Looked up from germline, CDR1 is SGHTA and CDR2 is FQGTGA. The CDR3 contains 15 residues. Trimming removed 2 bases at V and 0 bases at J, with 9 bases between. CDR3 sequence reads: CASSLAGTSTDTQYF. CDR3 DNA sequence: TGTGCCAGCAGCTTAGCGGGAACTAGCACAGATACGCAGTATTTT.

The rearrangement uses TRBV7-9 and TRBJ1-4; 7 bases are a match to TRBD1. J lost 8 bases, V lost 5 bases, and 11 bases had no gene match. The V gene's germline CDR1 is SEHNR and CDR2 FQNEAQ (reference sequence). This CDR3 has 15 amino acids. Written as DNA, the CDR3 is TGTGCCAGCAGCGATTGGACAGGCGAAGGGGAAAAACTGTTTTTT. This encodes CASSDWTGEGEKLFF.

This clone was seen only once. V and J are TRBV28 and TRBJ1-2; D is ambiguous. The CDR3 extends over 15 amino acids. Germline lookup yields CDR1 MDHEN and CDR2 SYDVKM. V was trimmed by 7 bases and J by 4 bases, leaving 19 bases between them. The CDR3 here is CASIPGVPGSYGYTF. Here the CDR3 DNA reads TGTGCCAGCATCCCCGGGGTCCCAGGAAGCTATGGCTACACCTTC.

The chain is built from TRBV6-5 and TRBJ2-7; D is undetermined. Germline CDR1 and CDR2: MNHEY and SVGAGI. The CDR3 contains 13 residues. The ends were cut back, 3 bases at V and 0 bases at J, with 6 bases in the middle. The CDR3 DNA sequence: TGTGCCAGCAGTTATGCACGCTCCTACGAGCAGTACTTC. Translating it yields CASSYARSYEQYF.

This clone was counted between two and nine times. This chain joins TRBV2 and TRBJ1-2; the D gene is possibly TRBD1 (5 bases). Per the germline V gene, CDR1 is SNHLY and CDR2 is FYNNEI. V lost 6 bases and J 2 bases, leaving 10 bases between the germline ends. The length of the CDR3 is 13 residues. Written as DNA, the CDR3 is TGTGCCAGCAGACAGGAAGGCAACTATGGCTACACCTTC. This codes for CASRQEGNYGYTF. Using reference TRBV2 and TRBJ1-2 for the parts outside the CDR3, the full variable domain is EPEVTQTPSHQVTQMGQEVILRCVPISNHLYFYWYRQILGQKVEFLVSFYNNEISEKSEIFDDQFSVERPDGSNFTLKIRSTKLEDSAMYFCASRQEGNYGYTFGSGTRLTVV.

Regarding this clone: This sample also contains other DNA sequences that code for the same CDR3. This sequence joins TRBV27 and TRBJ1-5, with TRBD1 matching 8 bases. Germline CDR1 MNHEY, CDR2 SMNVEV (reference sequence). The CDR3 runs 15 residues. V was pared by 4 bases and J by 6 bases, with 8 bases of the junction left unmatched. This CDR3 reads CASSSGTGGGQPQHF. The CDR3 region has the DNA TGTGCCAGCAGTTCCGGGACAGGAGGCGGTCAGCCCCAGCATTTT.

The V and J genes are TRBV7-9 and TRBJ2-6; no definite D call. The CDR3 covers 14 residues. CDR1 is SEHNR and CDR2 is FQNEAQ in the germline V gene (reference sequence). The V gene lost 1 base and the J gene lost 3 bases, with 4 bases spanning the gap. CDR3 region: CASSLVGGANVLTF. The CDR3 region has the DNA TGTGCCAGCAGCTTAGTGGGTGGGGCCAACGTCCTGACTTTC.

The count of this clone is one. This rearrangement joins TRBV13 to TRBJ2-3; D gene uncertain. V was trimmed by 6 bases and J by 6 bases, leaving 10 bases between them. This CDR3 is built from 12 residues. The V gene's germline CDR1 is PRHDT and CDR2 FYEKMQ (reference sequence). CDR3 protein: CASSPNRDTQYF. The CDR3 bases are TGTGCCAGCAGTCCAAACCGGGATACGCAGTATTTT.

The chain employs TRBV7-9 and TRBJ2-1, with D possibly being TRBD2 (5 bases). In germline, CDR1 is SEHNR, CDR2 FQNEAQ (reference sequence). This CDR3 has 12 residues. V was pared by 6 bases and J by 10 bases, with 13 bases between. CDR3 amino acids: CASRGSFGEQFF. CDR3 in DNA: TGTGCCAGCAGGGGGAGTTTTGGGGAGCAGTTCTTC. Looking up the rest from reference TRBV7-9 and TRBJ2-1 gives the full variable domain: DTGVSQNPRHKITKRGQNVTFRCDPISEHNRLYWYRQTLGQGPEFLTYFQNEAQLEKSRLLSDRFSAERPKGSFSTLEIQRTEQGDSAMYLCASRGSFGEQFFGPGTRLTVL.

This chain links TRBV29-1 with TRBJ2-1; perhaps TRBD2 as D (7 bases). The CDR3 is 16 amino acids. Trimming took 6 bases from V and 10 from J, leaving 28 bases between them. CDR1 and CDR2 (germline): SQVTM, ANQGSEA. CDR3 sequence reads: CSVGGGLGLTPLEQFF. For the CDR3, the DNA is TGCAGCGTAGGGGGGGGGCTCGGACTAACCCCTCTCGAGCAGTTCTTC.

The rearrangement joins TRBV28 to TRBJ1-1, with TRBD1 matching over 7 bases. CDR1 and CDR2 (germline): MDHEN, SYDVKM. The trim removed 2 bases at V and 0 bases at J, leaving 9 bases unmatched. CDR3 length equals 17 residues. The CDR3 bases are TGTGCCAGCAGTTTACTAACACGGACAGGAATGAACACTGAAGCTTTCTTT. Its translation: CASSLLTRTGMNTEAFF. Full variable domain (missing parts from reference TRBV28 and TRBJ1-1): DVKVTQSSRYLVKRTGEKVFLECVQDMDHENMFWYRQDPGLGLRLIYFSYDVKMKEKGDIPEGYSVSREKKERFSLILESASTNQTSMYLCASSLLTRTGMNTEAFFGQGTRLTVV.

CDR3 protein: CASSYNNEQFF. CDR3 nucleotides: TGTGCCAGCAGTTACAACAATGAGCAGTTCTTC. The chain uses TRBV6-5 and TRBJ2-1; no clear D. The CDR3 has 11 residues. From germline, CDR1 is MNHEY and CDR2 SVGAGI. The V gene lost 2 bases and the J gene lost 5 bases, with 1 base spanning the gap.

The rearrangement uses TRBV4-3 and TRBJ1-1, with D possibly being TRBD1 (6 bases). Per germline, CDR1 LGHNA and CDR2 YSLEER. The CDR3 sequence is 18 residues long. The ends were cut back, 0 bases at V and 3 bases at J, with 20 bases in the middle. The CDR3 spells CASSQDLLSGVAYTEAFF. CDR3 DNA: TGCGCCAGCAGCCAAGATCTCTTATCAGGGGTGGCTTACACTGAAGCTTTCTTT.

Concerning this clone itself: The sample has other DNA sequences that encode this CDR3 too. V is TRBV10-3 and J is TRBJ2-7; no definite D call. The CDR3 has 13 amino acids. Germline V gives CDR1 ENHRY, CDR2 SYGVKD. Trimming shortened V by 0 bases and J by 3 bases, and 6 bases separated the two germline ends. This CDR3 reads CAISESSYYEQYF. CDR3 coding DNA: TGTGCCATCAGTGAGTCCTCTTACTACGAGCAGTACTTC.